These T cell receptor beta chains were read from a single sample in a study of blood T cell repertoires in COVID-19. The table came from immunoSEQ multiplex PCR; TCRdb's copy has only in-frame clones and leaves some out. The sample comprises some 200,000 clones, around 81% of which are singletons, and 6.5% to 9.5% rests with the top ten. The sequencing sample was made of PBMCs or T cells enriched from blood (not recorded which). The receptors here all came from a middle-aged man who had recovered from COVID-19. Both conserved end residues are part of each CDR3. Clone size appears in some rows only: once, few, many, or a class for an expanded clone.

V gene,J gene,CDR3 length,clone size,CDR3 protein
TRBV4-1,TRBJ1-2,18,.,CASSGIPGTGYFLSGYTF
TRBV30,TRBJ1-3,15,.,CAWNDRPSSGNTIYF
TRBV10-3,TRBJ1-3,16,.,CAISARTGDSGNTIYF
TRBV10-3,TRBJ1-1,14,.,CAISWDRGRGEAFF
TRBV7-8,TRBJ1-2,15,.,CASSVSSHRVDGYTF
TRBV19,TRBJ2-2,15,once,CASSITRRNTGELFF
TRBV5-1,TRBJ2-1,15,once,CASSTTSGPYNEQFF
TRBV19,TRBJ2-2,16,.,CASSGLAGGRTGELFF
TRBV7-9,TRBJ1-6,15,.,CASSLHSGDNSPLHF
TRBV9,TRBJ2-5,15,.,CASSTTDRVEETQYF
TRBV4-1,TRBJ1-1,16,.,CASSQGPLLSSTEAFF
TRBV4-1,TRBJ1-3,15,once,CASSSTGFSGNTIYF
TRBV5-5,TRBJ1-6,15,.,CASSLMWGSNSPLHF
TRBV4-1,TRBJ1-1,15,.,CASSQAPSDRVEAFF
TRBV5-8,TRBJ2-2,15,.,CASSLRQGGTGELFF
TRBV4-2,TRBJ2-5,12,.,CASSQVAETQYF
TRBV18,TRBJ1-3,14,.,CASSPPSRRDTIYF
TRBV27,TRBJ1-3,16,.,CASSPTGTGYGNTIYF
TRBV7-2,TRBJ2-7,15,.,CASSLRASSSYEQYF
TRBV5-1,TRBJ2-5,13,.,CASSLSGGETQYF
TRBV6-2/TRBV6-3,TRBJ1-1,16,few,CASSYFFQGRNTEAFF
TRBV7-9,TRBJ1-5,14,.,CASSPTGGDQPQHF
TRBV7-2,TRBJ2-7,16,.,CASSLVGGGPSYEQYF
TRBV14,TRBJ1-2,15,.,CASDSTGGRGYGYTF
TRBV18,TRBJ1-1,16,.,CASSPTDGQGRTEAFF
TRBV7-2,TRBJ2-7,16,once,CASSVLGPQQGGEQYF